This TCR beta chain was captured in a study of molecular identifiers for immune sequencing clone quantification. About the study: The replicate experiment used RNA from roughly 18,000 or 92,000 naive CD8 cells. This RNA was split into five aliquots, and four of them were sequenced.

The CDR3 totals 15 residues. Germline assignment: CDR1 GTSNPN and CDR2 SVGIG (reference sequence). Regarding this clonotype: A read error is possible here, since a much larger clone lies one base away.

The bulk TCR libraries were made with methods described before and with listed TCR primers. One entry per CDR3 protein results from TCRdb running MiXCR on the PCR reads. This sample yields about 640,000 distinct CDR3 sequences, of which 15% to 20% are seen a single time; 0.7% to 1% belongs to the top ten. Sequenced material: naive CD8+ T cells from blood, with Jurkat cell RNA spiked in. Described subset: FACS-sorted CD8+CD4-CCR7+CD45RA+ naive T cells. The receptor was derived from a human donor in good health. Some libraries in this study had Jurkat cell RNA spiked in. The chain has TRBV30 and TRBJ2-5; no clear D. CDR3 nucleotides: TGTGCCTGGAGAAGAAGAGGAGCCGACCAAGAGACCCAGCACTTC. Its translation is CAWRRRGADQETQHF.